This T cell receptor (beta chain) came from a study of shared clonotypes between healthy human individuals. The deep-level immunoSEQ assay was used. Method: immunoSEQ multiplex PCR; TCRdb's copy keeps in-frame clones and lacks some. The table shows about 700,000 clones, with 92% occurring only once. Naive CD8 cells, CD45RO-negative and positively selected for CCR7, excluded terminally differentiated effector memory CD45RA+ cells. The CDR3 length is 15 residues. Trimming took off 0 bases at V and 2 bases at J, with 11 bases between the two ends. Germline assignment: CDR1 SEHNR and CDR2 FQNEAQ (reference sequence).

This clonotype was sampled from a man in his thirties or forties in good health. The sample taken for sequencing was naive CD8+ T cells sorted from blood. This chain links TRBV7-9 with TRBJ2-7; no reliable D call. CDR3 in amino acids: CASSLAALDTYEQYF. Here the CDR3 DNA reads TGTGCCAGCAGCTTAGCTGCTCTTGACACCTACGAGCAGTACTTC. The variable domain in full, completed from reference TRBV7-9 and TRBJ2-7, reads DTGVSQNPRHKITKRGQNVTFRCDPISEHNRLYWYRQTLGQGPEFLTYFQNEAQLEKSRLLSDRFSAERPKGSFSTLEIQRTEQGDSAMYLCASSLAALDTYEQYFGPGTRLTVT.